This TCR beta chain was identified during a study of early T cells in non-severe SARS-CoV-2 infection. Overall study: Chains were not paired, and sequencing was done on bulk RNA from unsorted whole blood. Findings and caveats of the study: Sequences matched to VDJdb favored anti-spike CD8 responses, while private and CD4 specificities were missed.

This clonotype was seen many times. Its antigen is unidentified. Unique molecular identifiers were affixed to single, distinct cDNA molecules. MiXCR was run by TCRdb on the 5' RACE reads, yielding one entry per CDR3 protein. This table has some 57,000 distinct CDR3 sequences, 8.7% appearing once. Material: whole blood, obtained at baseline. This clonotype was sampled from an adult who was a healthcare worker with PCR-confirmed SARS-CoV-2 infection or an uninfected control (not recorded which).

This CDR3 is CASSPGTDSKETQYF. Here the CDR3 DNA reads TGTGCCAGCAGTCCCGGGACAGATTCTAAAGAGACCCAGTACTTC. The chain recombines TRBV7-9 with TRBJ2-5; TRBD1 matches 7 bases. Germline CDR1 and CDR2: SEHNR and FQNEAQ (reference sequence). CDR3 length equals 15 residues. Trimming at V came to 6 bases and at J to 3 bases, leaving 10 bases not matched to a gene.